The 6 T cell receptor beta chains reported below all come from one sample, sequenced in a study of identical twins. Each CDR3 protein is one row after TCRdb ran MiXCR on the 5' RACE reads. This table has 1,800,000 or so distinct CDR3 sequences, about 32% appearing once. The material sequenced was cord blood. Receptors were obtained from a newborn girl in good health.

V is TRBV5-6 and J is TRBJ1-5; the match to TRBD1 covers 11 bases. Germline assignment: CDR1 SGHDT and CDR2 YYEEEE. V was pared by 5 bases and J by 6 bases, with 7 bases of the junction left unmatched. The CDR3 consists of 15 residues. The CDR3 loop reads CASRLWTGGSQPQHF. CDR3 coding DNA: TGTGCCAGCAGACTCTGGACAGGGGGCAGTCAGCCCCAGCATTTT.

This sequence joins TRBV5-6 and TRBJ2-7; 8 bases map to TRBD2. The CDR3 runs 13 residues. J gave up 6 bases and V 7 bases, and 9 bases lay outside the gene matches. Per germline, CDR1 SGHDT and CDR2 YYEEEE. The CDR3 nucleotides read TGTGCCAGCCAACCAGGGACTAGAGGCGAGCAGTACTTC. This codes for CASQPGTRGEQYF.

The sample holds one count of this clonotype. The V and J genes are TRBV2 and TRBJ1-1; D call uncertain. The germline V and J ends were trimmed by 6 bases and 1 base, with 15 bases remaining between them. Germline loops: CDR1 SNHLY, CDR2 FYNNEI. The CDR3 totals 15 residues. CDR3 sequence: CASRPRRESNTEAFF. DNA for the CDR3: TGTGCCAGCAGACCCAGACGGGAGTCGAACACTGAAGCTTTCTTT.

The V gene is TRBV18, the J gene TRBJ1-5; D gene ambiguous. V was pared by 2 bases and J by 3 bases, with 11 bases between. Germline V gene sequence: CDR1 KGHSH, CDR2 LQKENI. This CDR3 region has 15 residues. CDR3: CASSPLSTANQPQHF. The CDR3 nucleotides are TGTGCCAGCTCACCATTATCGACGGCCAATCAGCCCCAGCATTTT.

The chain employs TRBV20-1 and TRBJ2-7; D perhaps matches TRBD1 (6 bases). Looked up from germline, CDR1 is DFQATT and CDR2 is SNEGSKA (reference sequence). The germline V and J ends were trimmed by 6 bases and 3 bases, with 18 bases remaining between them. The CDR3 totals 14 residues. The CDR3 reads CSAKGRTDFYEQYF. The CDR3 DNA is TGCAGTGCCAAGGGAAGGACAGATTTCTACGAGCAGTACTTC.

The rearrangement joins TRBV10-3 to TRBJ2-7; D might be TRBD1 (5 bases). The CDR3 loop spans 13 amino acids. V lost 7 bases and J lost 1, with 11 bases in between. Germline loops: CDR1 ENHRY, CDR2 SYGVKD. CDR3 protein: CAIKGRESYEQYF. CDR3 nucleotide sequence: TGTGCCATCAAGGGCAGGGAATCCTACGAGCAGTACTTC.